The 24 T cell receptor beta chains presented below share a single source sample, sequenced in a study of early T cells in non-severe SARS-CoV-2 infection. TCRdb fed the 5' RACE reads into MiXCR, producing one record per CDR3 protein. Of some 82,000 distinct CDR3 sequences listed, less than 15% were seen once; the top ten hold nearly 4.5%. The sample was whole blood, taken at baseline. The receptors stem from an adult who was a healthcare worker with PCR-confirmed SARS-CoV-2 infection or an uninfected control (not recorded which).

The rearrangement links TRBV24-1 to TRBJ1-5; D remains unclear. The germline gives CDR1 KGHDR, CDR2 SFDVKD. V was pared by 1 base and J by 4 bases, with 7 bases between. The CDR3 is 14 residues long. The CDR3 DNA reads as TGTGCCACCAGTGATTTAAATGGGAATCAGCCCCAGCATTTT. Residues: CATSDLNGNQPQHF.

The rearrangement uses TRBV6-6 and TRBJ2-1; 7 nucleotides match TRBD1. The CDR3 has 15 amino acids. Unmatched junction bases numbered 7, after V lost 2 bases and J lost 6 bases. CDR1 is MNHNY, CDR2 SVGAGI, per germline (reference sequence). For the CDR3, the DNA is TGTGCCAGCAGTTACCCTGGACAGGACTCCAATGAGCAGTTCTTC. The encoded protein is CASSYPGQDSNEQFF.

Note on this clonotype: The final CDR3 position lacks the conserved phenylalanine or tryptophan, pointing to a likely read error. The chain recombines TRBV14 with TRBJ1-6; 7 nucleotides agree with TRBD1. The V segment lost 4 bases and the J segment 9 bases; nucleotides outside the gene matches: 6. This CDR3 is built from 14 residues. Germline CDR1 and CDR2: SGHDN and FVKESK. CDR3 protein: CASSPRGSSSPLHL. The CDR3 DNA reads TGTGCCAGCAGCCCCAGGGGGTCCAGTTCACCCCTCCACTTG.

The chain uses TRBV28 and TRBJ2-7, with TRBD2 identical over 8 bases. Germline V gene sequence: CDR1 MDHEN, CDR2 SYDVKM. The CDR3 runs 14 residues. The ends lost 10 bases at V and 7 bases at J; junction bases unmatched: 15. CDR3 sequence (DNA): TGTGCCACCGCCTTCAGAGCGGGAGTAAGGGAGCAGTACTTC. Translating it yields CATAFRAGVREQYF.

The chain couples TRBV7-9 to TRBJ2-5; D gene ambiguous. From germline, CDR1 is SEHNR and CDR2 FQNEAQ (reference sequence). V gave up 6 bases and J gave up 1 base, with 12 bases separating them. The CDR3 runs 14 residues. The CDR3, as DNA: TGTGCCAGCAGGCCAGGTGGCCTCCAAGAGACCCAGTACTTC. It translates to CASRPGGLQETQYF. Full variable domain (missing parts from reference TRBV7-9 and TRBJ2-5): DTGVSQNPRHKITKRGQNVTFRCDPISEHNRLYWYRQTLGQGPEFLTYFQNEAQLEKSRLLSDRFSAERPKGSFSTLEIQRTEQGDSAMYLCASRPGGLQETQYFGPGTRLLVL.

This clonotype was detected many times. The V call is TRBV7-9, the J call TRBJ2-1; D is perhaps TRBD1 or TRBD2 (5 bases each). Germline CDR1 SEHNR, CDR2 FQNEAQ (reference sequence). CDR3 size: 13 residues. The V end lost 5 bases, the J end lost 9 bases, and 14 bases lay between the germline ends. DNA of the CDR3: TGTGCCAGCAGCCCTCCGGGACCGGGTGAGCAGTTCTTC. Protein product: CASSPPGPGEQFF.

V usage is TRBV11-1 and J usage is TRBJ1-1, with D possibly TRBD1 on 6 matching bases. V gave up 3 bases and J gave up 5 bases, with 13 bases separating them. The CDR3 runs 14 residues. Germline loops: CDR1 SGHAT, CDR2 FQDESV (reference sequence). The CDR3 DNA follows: TGTGCCAGCAGCTTCGGGGGGCGCCGGACTGAAGCTTTCTTT. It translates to CASSFGGRRTEAFF.

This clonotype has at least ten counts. For the CDR3, the DNA is TGTGCCAGCAGTGAGGTGGGGCCCCCCGCCGCAGATACGCAGTATTTT. This translates into CASSEVGPPAADTQYF. V usage is TRBV6-4 and J usage is TRBJ2-3, with a possible D match to TRBD1 (5 bases). The CDR3 has 16 amino acids. CDR1 is MRHNA and CDR2 is SNTAGT in the germline V gene. Trimming shortened V by 3 bases and J by 4 bases, and 17 bases separated the two germline ends.

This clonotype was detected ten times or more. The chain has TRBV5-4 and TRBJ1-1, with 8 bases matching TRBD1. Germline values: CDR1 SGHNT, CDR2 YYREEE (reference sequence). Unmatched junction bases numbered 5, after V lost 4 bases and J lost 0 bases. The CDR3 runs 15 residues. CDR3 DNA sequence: TGTGCCAGCAGCCCCCAGACAGGGGTGAACACTGAAGCTTTCTTT. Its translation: CASSPQTGVNTEAFF.

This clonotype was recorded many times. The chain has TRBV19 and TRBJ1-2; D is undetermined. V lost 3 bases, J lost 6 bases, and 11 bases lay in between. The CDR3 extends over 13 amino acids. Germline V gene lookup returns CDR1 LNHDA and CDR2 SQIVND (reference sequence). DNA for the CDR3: TGTGCCAGTAGTATGTGGGGATGGGATGGCTACACCTTC. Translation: CASSMWGWDGYTF.

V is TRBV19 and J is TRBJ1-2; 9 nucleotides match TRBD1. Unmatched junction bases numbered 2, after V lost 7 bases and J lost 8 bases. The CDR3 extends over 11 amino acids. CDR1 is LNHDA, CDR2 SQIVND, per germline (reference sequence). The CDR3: CASITGGGYTF. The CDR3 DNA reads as TGTGCCAGTATAACAGGGGGCGGCTACACCTTC.

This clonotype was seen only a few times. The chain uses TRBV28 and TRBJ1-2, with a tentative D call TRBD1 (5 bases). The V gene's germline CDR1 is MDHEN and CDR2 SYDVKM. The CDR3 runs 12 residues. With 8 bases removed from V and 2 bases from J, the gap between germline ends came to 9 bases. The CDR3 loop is CASLRQNYGYTF. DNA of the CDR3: TGTGCCAGCCTCCGACAGAACTATGGCTACACCTTC.

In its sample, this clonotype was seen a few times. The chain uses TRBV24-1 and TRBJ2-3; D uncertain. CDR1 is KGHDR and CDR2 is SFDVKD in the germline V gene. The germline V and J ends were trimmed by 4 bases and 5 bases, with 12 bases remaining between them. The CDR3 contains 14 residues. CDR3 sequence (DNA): TGTGCCACCAGTGACCCTGGGTCCCAAGATACGCAGTATTTT. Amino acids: CATSDPGSQDTQYF.

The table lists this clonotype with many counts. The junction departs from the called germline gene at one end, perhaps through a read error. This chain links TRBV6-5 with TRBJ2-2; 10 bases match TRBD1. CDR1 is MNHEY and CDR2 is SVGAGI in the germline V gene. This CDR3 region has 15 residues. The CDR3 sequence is CASSYWDRGAGELFF. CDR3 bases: TGTGCCAGCAGCTACTGGGACAGGGGCGCCGGGGAGCTGTTTTTT.

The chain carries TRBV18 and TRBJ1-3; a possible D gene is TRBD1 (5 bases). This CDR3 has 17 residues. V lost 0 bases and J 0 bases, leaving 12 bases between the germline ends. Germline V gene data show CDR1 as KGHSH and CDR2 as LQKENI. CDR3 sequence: CASSPPAKGLSGNTIYF. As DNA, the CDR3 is TGTGCCAGCTCACCACCGGCGAAGGGGCTCTCTGGAAACACCATATATTTT.

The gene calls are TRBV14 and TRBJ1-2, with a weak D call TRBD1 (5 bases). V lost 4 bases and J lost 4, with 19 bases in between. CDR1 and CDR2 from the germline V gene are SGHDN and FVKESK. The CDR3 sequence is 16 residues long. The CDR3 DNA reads TGTGCCAGCAGCCCGGGGACTCCTCTCCTCTCCTATGGCTACACCTTC. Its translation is CASSPGTPLLSYGYTF.

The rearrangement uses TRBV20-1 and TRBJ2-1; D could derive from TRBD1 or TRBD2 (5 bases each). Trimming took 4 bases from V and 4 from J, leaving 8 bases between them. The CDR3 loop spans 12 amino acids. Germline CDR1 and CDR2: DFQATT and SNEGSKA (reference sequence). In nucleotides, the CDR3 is TGCAGTGCTACGGGACCTTACAATGAGCAGTTCTTC. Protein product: CSATGPYNEQFF.

CDR3 region: CASSLLGTNTGELFF. As DNA, the CDR3 is TGCGCCAGCAGCTTGCTCGGTACGAACACCGGGGAGCTGTTTTTT. The V gene is TRBV5-1, the J gene TRBJ2-2, with D unclear. The CDR3 length is 15 residues. V lost 1 base to trimming and J lost 0 bases, with 7 bases between them. Germline lookup yields CDR1 SGHRS and CDR2 YFSETQ.

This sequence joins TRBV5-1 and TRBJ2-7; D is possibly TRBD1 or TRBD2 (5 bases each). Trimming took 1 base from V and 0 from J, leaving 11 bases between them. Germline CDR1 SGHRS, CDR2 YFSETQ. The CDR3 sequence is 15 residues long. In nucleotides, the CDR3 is TGCGCCAGCAGCTTGCACGGGGCCGACTCCTACGAGCAGTACTTC. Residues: CASSLHGADSYEQYF.

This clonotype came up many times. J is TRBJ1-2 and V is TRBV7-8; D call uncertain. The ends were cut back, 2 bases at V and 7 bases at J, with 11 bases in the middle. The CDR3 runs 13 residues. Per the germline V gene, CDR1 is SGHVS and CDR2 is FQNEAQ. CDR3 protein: CASSLREGAGYTF. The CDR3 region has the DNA TGTGCCAGCAGCTTAAGGGAGGGCGCTGGCTACACCTTC.

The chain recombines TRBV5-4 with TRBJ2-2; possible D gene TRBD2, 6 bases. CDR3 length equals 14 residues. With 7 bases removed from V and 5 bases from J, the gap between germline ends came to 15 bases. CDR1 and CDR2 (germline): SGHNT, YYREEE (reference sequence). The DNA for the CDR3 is TGTGCCAGCGGGGTAACGGGAGATACCGGGGAGCTGTTTTTT. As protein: CASGVTGDTGELFF.

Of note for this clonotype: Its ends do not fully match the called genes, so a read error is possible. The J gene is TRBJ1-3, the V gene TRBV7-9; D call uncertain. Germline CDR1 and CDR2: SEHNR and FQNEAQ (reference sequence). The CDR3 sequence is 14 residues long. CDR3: CAGSSFTSGNTIYF. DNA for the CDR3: TGTGCCGGCAGTTCCTTTACCTCTGGAAACACCATATATTTT.

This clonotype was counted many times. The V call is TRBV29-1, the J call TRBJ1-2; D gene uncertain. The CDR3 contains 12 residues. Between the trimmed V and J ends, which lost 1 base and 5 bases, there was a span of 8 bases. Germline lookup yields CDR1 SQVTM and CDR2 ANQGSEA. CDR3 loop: CSVEGLLYGYTF. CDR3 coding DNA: TGCAGCGTTGAAGGCCTCCTTTATGGCTACACCTTC.

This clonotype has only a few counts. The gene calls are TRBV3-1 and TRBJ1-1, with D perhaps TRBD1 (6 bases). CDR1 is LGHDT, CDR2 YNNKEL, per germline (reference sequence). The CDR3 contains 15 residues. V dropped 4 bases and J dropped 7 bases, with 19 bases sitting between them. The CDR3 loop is CASSPPRGPQGEAFF. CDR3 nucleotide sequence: TGTGCCAGCAGCCCTCCCCGGGGGCCCCAGGGTGAAGCTTTCTTT.